This T cell receptor beta chain was found in a study of cytomegalovirus exposure and HLA in healthy donors. Turning to this clone: What it binds is not known.

General study points: It was reported in a later analysis that an Asian-associated ancestry cluster showed fewer N-insertions than the 666-donor mean. A later analysis linked some 18,000 TCR beta sequences to HLA alleles at 0.05 false discovery rate.

The PCR was carried out with 60 Vbeta primers and 13 Jbeta primers. Using immunoSEQ multiplex PCR, the repertoire was profiled, and TCRdb retains in-frame clones only, with some absent. In all, the sample yields about 91,000 clones. Sequencing used PBMCs. The receptor's source is a woman aged 25-40 years in good health and CMV-seronegative.

The CDR3 is CASTDLQNTGELFF. CDR3 sequence (DNA): TGTGCCAGCACGGACTTGCAGAACACCGGGGAGCTGTTTTTT. This chain links TRBV2 with TRBJ2-2; D is possibly TRBD2 (5 bases). The V gene lost 7 bases and the J gene lost 1 base, with 10 bases spanning the gap. CDR1 SNHLY and CDR2 FYNNEI come from the germline V gene. The CDR3 has 14 amino acids.